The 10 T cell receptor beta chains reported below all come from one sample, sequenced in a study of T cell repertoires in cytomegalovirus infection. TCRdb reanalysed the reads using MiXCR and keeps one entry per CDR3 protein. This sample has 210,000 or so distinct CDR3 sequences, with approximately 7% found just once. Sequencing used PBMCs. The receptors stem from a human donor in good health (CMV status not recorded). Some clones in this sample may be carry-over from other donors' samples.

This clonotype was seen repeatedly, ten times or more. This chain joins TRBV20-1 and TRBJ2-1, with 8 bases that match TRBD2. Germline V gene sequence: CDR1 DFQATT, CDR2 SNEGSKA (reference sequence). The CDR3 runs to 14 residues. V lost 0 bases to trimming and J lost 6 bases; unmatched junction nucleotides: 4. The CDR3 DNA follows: TGCAGTGCTAGAGATTATGGGACTAGCAATGAGCAGTTCTTC. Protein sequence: CSARDYGTSNEQFF.

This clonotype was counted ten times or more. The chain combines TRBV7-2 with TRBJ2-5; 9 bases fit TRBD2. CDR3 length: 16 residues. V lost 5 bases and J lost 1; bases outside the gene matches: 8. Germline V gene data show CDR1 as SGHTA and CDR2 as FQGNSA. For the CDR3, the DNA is TGTGCCAGCAGCCTGGGGCGGGGGGGTGGCCAAGAGACCCAGTACTTC. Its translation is CASSLGRGGGQETQYF.

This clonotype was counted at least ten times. The CDR3 bases are TGTGCCAGTAGTACTGACAACCTCTATGGCTACACCTTC. Translating it yields CASSTDNLYGYTF. This rearrangement joins TRBV19 to TRBJ1-2, with D uncertain. V lost 4 bases to trimming and J lost 4 bases, with 10 bases between them. Germline V gives CDR1 LNHDA, CDR2 SQIVND (reference sequence). The CDR3 contains 13 residues. The full variable domain, rest sourced from reference TRBV19 and TRBJ1-2, is DGGITQSPKYLFRKEGQNVTLSCEQNLNHDAMYWYRQDPGQGLRLIYYSQIVNDFQKGDIAEGYSVSREKKESFPLTVTSAQKNPTAFYLCASSTDNLYGYTFGSGTRLTVV.

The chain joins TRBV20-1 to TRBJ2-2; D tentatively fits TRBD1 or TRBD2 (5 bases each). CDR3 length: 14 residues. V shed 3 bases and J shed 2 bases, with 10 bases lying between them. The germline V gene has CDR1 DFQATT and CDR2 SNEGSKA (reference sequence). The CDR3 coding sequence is TGCAGTGCTAGGGGACCTGTTAACACCGGGGAGCTGTTTTTT. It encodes CSARGPVNTGELFF.

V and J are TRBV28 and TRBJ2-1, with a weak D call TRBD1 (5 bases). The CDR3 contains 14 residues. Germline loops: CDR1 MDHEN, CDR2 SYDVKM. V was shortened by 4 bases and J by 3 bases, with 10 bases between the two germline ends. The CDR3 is CASSSMTVYNEQFF. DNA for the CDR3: TGTGCCAGCAGTTCCATGACAGTCTACAATGAGCAGTTCTTC.

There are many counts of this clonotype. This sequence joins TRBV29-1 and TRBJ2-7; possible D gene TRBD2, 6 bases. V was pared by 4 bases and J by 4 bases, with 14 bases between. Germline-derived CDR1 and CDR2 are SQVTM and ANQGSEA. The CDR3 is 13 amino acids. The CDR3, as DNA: TGCAGCGTTGTGGGCGGGACTGGGTACGAGCAGTACTTC. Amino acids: CSVVGGTGYEQYF.

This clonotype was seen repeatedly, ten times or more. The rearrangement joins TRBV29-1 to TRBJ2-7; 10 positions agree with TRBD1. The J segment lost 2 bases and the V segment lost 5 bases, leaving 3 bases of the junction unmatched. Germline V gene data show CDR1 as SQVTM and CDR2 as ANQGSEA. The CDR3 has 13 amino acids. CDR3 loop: CSVIGTGAYEQYF. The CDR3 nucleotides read TGCAGCGTTATCGGGACAGGGGCCTACGAGCAGTACTTC.

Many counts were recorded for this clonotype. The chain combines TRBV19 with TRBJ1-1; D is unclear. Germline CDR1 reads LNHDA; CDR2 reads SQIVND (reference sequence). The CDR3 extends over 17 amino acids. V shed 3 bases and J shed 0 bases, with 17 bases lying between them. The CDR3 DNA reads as TGTGCCAGTAGTATCAAGGAAGCAGGATCCATGAACACTGAAGCTTTCTTT. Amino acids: CASSIKEAGSMNTEAFF.

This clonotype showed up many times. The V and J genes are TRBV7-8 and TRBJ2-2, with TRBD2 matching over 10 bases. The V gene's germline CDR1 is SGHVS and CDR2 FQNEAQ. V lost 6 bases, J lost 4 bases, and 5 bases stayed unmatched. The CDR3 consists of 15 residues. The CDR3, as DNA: TGTGCCAGCAGTTGGACTAGCGGACTCACCGGGGAGCTGTTTTTT. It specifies CASSWTSGLTGELFF.

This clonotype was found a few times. The CDR3: CASSLNRDSQPQHF. CDR3 in DNA: TGTGCCAGCAGCTTAAATAGGGACAGTCAGCCCCAGCATTTT. This sequence joins TRBV7-8 and TRBJ1-5, with 7 bases identical to TRBD1. The germline V gene encodes CDR1 SGHVS and CDR2 FQNEAQ. The CDR3 is made up of 14 amino acids. The junction had 4 bases not matched to a gene; V was cut back by 2 bases and J by 6 bases.